This T cell receptor beta chain was recorded in a study of blood T cell repertoires in COVID-19. Study information: The study drew acute and convalescent COVID-19 samples from the United States, Italy and Spain. PBMCs, B-cell-depleted T cells, or T cells provided the cDNA or gDNA that made up the material.

The V and J ends lost 4 bases and 5 bases respectively, with 8 bases between them. The CDR3 runs to 12 residues. CDR1 and CDR2 (germline): SNHLY, FYNNEI. In the authors' workflow: Amplification of reference gene primers provided the estimated nucleated cell counts. The method was immunoSEQ multiplex PCR; TCRdb's version includes in-frame clones alone and lacks a portion of them. V and J calls plus clone size are reproduced from that table; the DNA served to infer D and trimming. This table holds 140,000 to 150,000 clones, approximately 90% found once. Sequencing was performed on peripheral blood. The sequence was collected from a man in his 60s with active or convalescent COVID-19. The genes are TRBV2 and TRBJ1-2; no clear D. The CDR3 loop reads CASSVAGYGYTF. The CDR3 DNA reads as TGTGCCAGCAGTGTAGCCGGGTATGGCTACACCTTC.